The clone carrying this T cell receptor beta chain was counted at least ten times. What it binds is unknown. This specimen belongs to a study of Graves' ophthalmopathy and Graves' hyperthyroidism. Study details: Before any treatment, peripheral blood was taken at the initial diagnosis.

From fresh peripheral blood, around 9.3 ml in volume, the PBMCs were obtained. Study observations and caveats: Researchers report that a 13-signature model separated ophthalmopathy from stable hyperthyroidism, posting about 90% sensitivity and 65% to 82% specificity.

V lost 2 bases to trimming and J lost 2 bases, with 4 bases between them. The CDR3 runs 12 residues. Germline lookup yields CDR1 SGHDN and CDR2 FVKESK. The TCR beta CDR3 regions underwent amplification from RNA transcripts. The library came from an HTBI-primed first-round RT-PCR and a second-round multiplex PCR. From the multiplex PCR reads, TCRdb called clonotypes with MiXCR, one entry per CDR3 protein. In the table there are just over 400,000 distinct CDR3 sequences, around 21% of which are singletons. The source is a woman aged 18-29 years with stable Graves' hyperthyroidism. Sequencing was carried out using peripheral blood. This sequence joins TRBV14 and TRBJ2-7; D gene unclear. The CDR3 sequence: CASSQLAYEQYF. The CDR3, as DNA: TGTGCCAGCAGCCAACTAGCCTACGAGCAGTACTTC.